These 28 T cell receptor beta chains were all obtained from the same sample, sequenced in a study of identical twins. TCRdb passed the 5' RACE reads through MiXCR, listing each CDR3 protein once. The table records 540,000 or so distinct CDR3 sequences, around 22% of them present only once. This sample also appeared in a second study, on yellow fever vaccine responses in identical twins.

Sequencing used CD4+ T cells sorted from blood. The receptors come from a woman aged 18 to 35 in good health.

The chain links TRBV6-2 or TRBV6-3 to TRBJ2-7; D unresolved. Germline CDR1 is MNHEY and CDR2 is SVGEGT. Trimming shortened V by 0 bases and J by 0 bases, and 12 bases separated the two germline ends. The CDR3 sequence is 16 residues long. This CDR3 is CASSYSFEESSYEQYF. DNA of the CDR3: TGTGCCAGCAGTTACTCGTTCGAGGAGAGCTCCTACGAGCAGTACTTC.

This clonotype was seen ten or more times. This rearrangement joins TRBV12-3 or TRBV12-4 to TRBJ1-1; D gene uncertain. The CDR3 consists of 13 residues. Trimming cost V 1 base and J 4 bases, with 7 bases left between them. The CDR3, as DNA: TGTGCCAGCAGTTTAGGGGCCAGCACTGAAGCTTTCTTT. Its protein is CASSLGASTEAFF.

The chain joins TRBV3-1 to TRBJ2-3; a possible D gene is TRBD1 (7 bases). This CDR3 comprises 15 residues. CDR1 is LGHDT, CDR2 YNNKEL, per germline (reference sequence). Trimming left V 3 bases short and J 2 bases short, with 12 bases between. The CDR3 DNA reads as TGTGCCAGCAGCCAGCAGGGGGGCTACACAGATACGCAGTATTTT. Protein sequence: CASSQQGGYTDTQYF.

The genes are TRBV25-1 and TRBJ2-1; 7 positions match TRBD1. The CDR3 contains 13 residues. V was clipped by 7 bases and J by 2 bases; unmatched bases: 2. CDR1 MGHDK and CDR2 SYGVNS come from the germline V gene. This chain's CDR3 is CASNRGAYNEQFF. CDR3 in DNA: TGTGCCAGCAACAGGGGCGCCTACAATGAGCAGTTCTTC.

The rearrangement joins TRBV7-6 to TRBJ2-1; D gene unclear. V dropped 2 bases and J dropped 6 bases, with 8 bases sitting between them. The germline V gene has CDR1 SGHVS and CDR2 FNYEAQ. The CDR3 is 13 amino acids. The CDR3 protein is CASSLMGGNEQFF. The CDR3 bases are TGTGCCAGCAGCTTAATGGGCGGCAATGAGCAGTTCTTC.

A few counts support this clonotype. V gene TRBV10-3 combines with J gene TRBJ2-2; D tentatively reads TRBD1 or TRBD2 (5 bases each). CDR3 size: 14 residues. Germline-derived CDR1 and CDR2 are ENHRY and SYGVKD. V lost 10 bases and J 1 base, leaving 13 bases between the germline ends. The CDR3 DNA follows: TGTGCCACCAATCTGGGGGTGAACACCGGGGAGCTGTTTTTT. Translating it yields CATNLGVNTGELFF.

V and J are TRBV12-3 or TRBV12-4 and TRBJ1-1; weak D call: TRBD1 (6 bases). Trimming shortened V by 8 bases and J by 5 bases, and 12 bases separated the two germline ends. There are 12 residues in the CDR3. The CDR3 loop reads CASSGAGTEAFF. The CDR3 coding sequence is TGTGCCAGCTCGGGGGCCGGTACTGAAGCTTTCTTT.

The rearrangement joins TRBV10-3 to TRBJ2-1, with a possible D match to TRBD1 (6 bases). The CDR3 runs 15 residues. The germline CDR1 and CDR2 sequences are ENHRY and SYGVKD. The V gene lost 4 bases and the J gene lost 6 bases, with 16 bases spanning the gap. CDR3 sequence (DNA): TGTGCCATCAGTGCAGGGGTTGGAATCGGCAATGAGCAGTTCTTC. It codes for CAISAGVGIGNEQFF.

The V gene is TRBV29-1, the J gene TRBJ1-2; D is undetermined. The germline CDR1 and CDR2 sequences are SQVTM and ANQGSEA. The ends were cut back, 1 base at V and 8 bases at J, with 5 bases in the middle. CDR3 length: 10 residues. Here the CDR3 reads CSVEAYGYTF. The CDR3, as DNA: TGCAGCGTTGAAGCCTACGGCTACACCTTC.

The chain recombines TRBV20-1 with TRBJ2-5, with D uncertain. Germline assignment: CDR1 DFQATT and CDR2 SNEGSKA (reference sequence). Deletions cut 5 bases from V and 4 bases from J, with 8 bases between. The CDR3 is 11 amino acids. Here the CDR3 DNA reads TGCAGTGCTGCTGCGTCAGAGACCCAGTACTTC. It specifies CSAAASETQYF.

This clonotype appeared a few times. The chain is built from TRBV4-2 and TRBJ2-2; D is perhaps TRBD2 (6 bases). The CDR3 runs 16 residues. CDR1 is LGHNA, CDR2 YNFKEQ, per germline. V gave up 3 bases and J gave up 2 bases, with 13 bases separating them. Here the CDR3 reads CASSHAGGINTGELFF. The CDR3 DNA reads TGTGCCAGCAGCCACGCTGGGGGGATTAACACCGGGGAGCTGTTTTTT.

This clonotype was observed a handful of times. The chain links TRBV4-1 to TRBJ2-5; D tentatively fits TRBD1 or TRBD2 (7 bases each). The V gene's germline CDR1 is MGHRA and CDR2 YSYEKL. The CDR3 has 18 amino acids. V was cut by 0 bases and J by 0 bases, with 17 bases left in between. CDR3 nucleotide sequence: TGCGCCAGCAGCCAAGAGGGGGAGGGACAGAGGTACCAAGAGACCCAGTACTTC. This sequence encodes CASSQEGEGQRYQETQYF.

This clonotype was counted only a few times. The genes are TRBV10-3 and TRBJ2-3, with no clear D. Trimming removed 6 bases from V and 0 bases from J, with 10 bases in between. Germline CDR1 ENHRY, CDR2 SYGVKD. This CDR3 has 14 residues. CDR3 amino acids: CAIRDTLSTDTQYF. For the CDR3, the DNA is TGTGCCATCAGGGATACACTTAGCACAGATACGCAGTATTTT.

This clonotype was seen just once. V is TRBV12-3 or TRBV12-4 and J is TRBJ2-7; the match to TRBD1 covers 8 bases. The CDR3 extends over 14 amino acids. V gave up 6 bases and J gave up 2 bases; unmatched junction bases: 6. The CDR3 DNA sequence: TGTGCCAGCAGCTCCGGGACAGGACCCTACGAGCAGTACGTC. This gives the protein CASSSGTGPYEQYV.

This clonotype was observed many times. V is TRBV24-1 and J is TRBJ2-1, with D tentatively TRBD2 (7 bases). Trimming cost V 0 bases and J 8 bases, with 13 bases left between them. The germline V gene has CDR1 KGHDR and CDR2 SFDVKD. The CDR3 spans 15 residues. CDR3 bases: TGTGCCACCAGTGATTTGACCCGGGGGGCCTATGAGCAGTTCTTC. Its protein product is CATSDLTRGAYEQFF.

This chain uses TRBV7-2 with TRBJ2-3; 12 bases map to TRBD2. The germline V gene encodes CDR1 SGHTA and CDR2 FQGNSA. The CDR3 sequence is 15 residues long. V gave up 3 bases and J gave up 5 bases; unmatched junction bases: 3. For the CDR3, the DNA is TGTGCCAGCAGCTTTCGACTAGCGGGAGTAGATACGCAGTATTTT. Protein product: CASSFRLAGVDTQYF.

This clonotype was picked up a small number of times. The chain employs TRBV3-1 and TRBJ2-5; no clear D. The V gene lost 4 bases and the J gene lost 1 base, with 13 bases spanning the gap. The germline V gene encodes CDR1 LGHDT and CDR2 YNNKEL (reference sequence). The CDR3 is made up of 15 amino acids. The CDR3 coding sequence is TGTGCCAGCAGCCGGGATGTCGAAGTCCAAGAGACCCAGTACTTC. As protein: CASSRDVEVQETQYF.

Only a few counts were recorded for this clonotype. The rearrangement joins TRBV15 to TRBJ2-2; tentative D call: TRBD2 (5 bases). The CDR3 runs 18 residues. CDR1 is LNHNV, CDR2 YYDKDF, per germline (reference sequence). V dropped 0 bases and J dropped 0 bases, with 14 bases sitting between them. CDR3 amino acids: CATSRDRVRAANTGELFF. In DNA form, the CDR3 reads TGTGCCACCAGCAGAGATAGGGTGCGGGCCGCGAACACCGGGGAGCTGTTTTTT.

This clonotype was detected only a few times. The chain uses TRBV7-2 and TRBJ2-2, with TRBD2 matching 10 bases. The CDR3 spans 17 residues. The trim removed 0 bases at V and 9 bases at J, leaving 10 bases unmatched. Germline values: CDR1 SGHTA, CDR2 FQGNSA. CDR3 sequence reads: CASSLALGAGGLRELFF. Here the CDR3 DNA reads TGTGCCAGCAGCTTAGCCCTGGGAGCGGGGGGGCTGAGGGAGCTGTTTTTT.

A few counts support this clonotype. The V gene is TRBV3-1, the J gene TRBJ2-2; 7 nucleotides agree with TRBD1. The CDR3 sequence is 16 residues long. Trimming removed 4 bases from V and 4 bases from J; junction bases left unmatched: 9. The V gene's germline CDR1 is LGHDT and CDR2 YNNKEL (reference sequence). DNA of the CDR3: TGTGCCAGCAGCCGTACCGACAGGGTTTTCACCGGGGAGCTGTTTTTT. This encodes CASSRTDRVFTGELFF.

This clonotype was counted between two and nine times. The CDR3: CSASFQGVKLFF. CDR3 coding DNA: TGCAGTGCTTCTTTTCAGGGTGTAAAACTGTTTTTT. The rearrangement uses TRBV20-1 and TRBJ1-4; possibly TRBD1 for D (5 bases). The CDR3 sequence is 12 residues long. The V and J ends lost 5 bases and 10 bases respectively, with 14 bases between them. Germline V lookup: CDR1 DFQATT, CDR2 SNEGSKA (reference sequence).

The chain is built from TRBV4-1 and TRBJ2-1; 8 bases line up with TRBD1. CDR1 and CDR2 from the germline V gene are MGHRA and YSYEKL. This CDR3 comprises 18 residues. With V trimmed by 0 bases and J by 2 bases, 9 bases remained unmatched. CDR3 in DNA: TGCGCCAGCAGCCAAGAGACGCGCCCGGGACAGGCCTACAATGAGCAGTTCTTC. This translates into CASSQETRPGQAYNEQFF.

This clonotype was observed a few times. The V call is TRBV29-1, the J call TRBJ2-7, with D hard to call. Deletions cut 4 bases from V and 6 bases from J, with 10 bases between. The CDR3 sequence is 11 residues long. Germline loops: CDR1 SQVTM, CDR2 ANQGSEA. Here the CDR3 DNA reads TGCAGCGTTGCCAGGTCGGGCGAGCAGTACTTC. It encodes CSVARSGEQYF.

The CDR3 loop reads CASSRGRDFTQYF. Here the CDR3 DNA reads TGTGCCAGCTCACGTGGACGAGACTTTACGCAGTATTTT. The V gene is TRBV18, the J gene TRBJ2-3; D is unclear. The CDR3 loop spans 13 amino acids. CDR1 and CDR2 (germline): KGHSH, LQKENI. V lost 4 bases and J lost 8, with 13 bases in between.

This clonotype was picked up a small number of times. V usage is TRBV5-1 and J usage is TRBJ2-3; 11 bases align to TRBD2. The germline V gene encodes CDR1 SGHRS and CDR2 YFSETQ. Trimming removed 3 bases from V and 2 bases from J; junction bases left unmatched: 5. This CDR3 is 16 amino acids long. CDR3 region: CASSYSGGETTDTQYF. The CDR3 nucleotides are TGCGCCAGCAGCTATAGCGGGGGGGAAACCACAGATACGCAGTATTTT.

The chain carries TRBV20-1 and TRBJ2-7, with 7 bases identical to TRBD2. V was clipped by 3 bases and J by 2 bases; unmatched bases: 7. Per germline, CDR1 DFQATT and CDR2 SNEGSKA (reference sequence). This CDR3 has 14 amino acids. The DNA for the CDR3 is TGCAGTGCTAGCCATACTAGCGCTGCCTACGAGCAGTACTTC. Translation gives CSASHTSAAYEQYF.

This clonotype was recorded at least ten times. The chain joins TRBV4-2 to TRBJ1-1, with 9 bases lining up with TRBD1. Germline values: CDR1 LGHNA, CDR2 YNFKEQ. The junction had 3 bases not matched to a gene; V was cut back by 6 bases and J by 4 bases. The CDR3 has 13 residues. The DNA of the CDR3 is TGTGCCAGCAGGGGACAGGGAGGCACTGAAGCTTTCTTT. The encoded protein is CASRGQGGTEAFF.

This clonotype has a handful of counts. The chain links TRBV5-1 to TRBJ2-5; 8 bases line up with TRBD2. This CDR3 has 14 amino acids. CDR1 is SGHRS, CDR2 YFSETQ, per germline. V was clipped by 0 bases and J by 5 bases; unmatched bases: 3. CDR3 residues: CASSLEGLGETQYF. The CDR3 nucleotides read TGCGCCAGCAGCTTGGAGGGACTAGGGGAGACCCAGTACTTC.